This T cell receptor (beta chain) was captured by sequencing in a study of cytomegalovirus exposure and HLA in healthy donors. Donors likely had unrecorded immune exposures despite being nominally healthy when sampled. PCR was performed using 60 Vbeta and 13 Jbeta primers. Produced via immunoSEQ multiplex PCR; TCRdb's table is partial and in-frame only. The data hold about 160,000 clones, with 75% to 85% observed a single time. This CDR3 has 18 residues. The V gene's germline CDR1 is SGHDT and CDR2 YYEEEE. The germline V and J ends were trimmed by 1 base and 0 bases, with 17 bases remaining between them.

The TCR was taken from a young woman in good health and CMV-seronegative. The sample was PBMCs. The J gene is TRBJ1-3, the V gene TRBV5-6; a weak D match, TRBD1 (5 bases). CDR3 coding DNA: TGTGCCAGCAGCTTGAGCCCGTGGCAGGGACTCTCTGGAAACACCATATATTTT. It encodes CASSLSPWQGLSGNTIYF. Variable domain in full (rest from reference TRBV5-6 and TRBJ1-3): DAGVTQSPTHLIKTRGQQVTLRCSPKSGHDTVSWYQQALGQGPQFIFQYYEEEERQRGNFPDRFSGHQFPNYSSELNVNALLLGDSALYLCASSLSPWQGLSGNTIYFGEGSWLTVV.